The rows below give T cell receptor beta chains drawn from one sample of a study of stem cell transplantation in POMP-related autoinflammatory disease. Sequenced by immunoSEQ multiplex PCR; TCRdb stores in-frame clones only, minus some. Here the sample spans 6,500 to 10,000 clones, 88% being singletons. The material sequenced was CD8+ T cells from PBMCs, taken after stem cell transplantation. The origin of the receptors is a human patient with POMP-related autoinflammation and immune dysregulation (PRAID). Some T cells could come from the graft donor. Each CDR3 is given with its conserved first and last residue. The D gene is left open where the match is weak. Not every row has a clone size; where given, it reads once, few, many or a size class.

clone size,V gene,J gene,D gene,CDR3 DNA,CDR3 protein
.,TRBV27,TRBJ2-7,TRBD1,TGTGCCAGCCGGACAGGGGTCGACGAGCAGTACTTC,CASRTGVDEQYF
.,TRBV12-5,TRBJ1-2,TRBD1,TGTGCTAGTGGGACCGACAGGGGGTATCTTGGCTACACCTTC,CASGTDRGYLGYTF
.,TRBV11-2,TRBJ2-1,.,TGTGCCAGCAGCTCCACGGGAGAGGAGCAGTTCTTC,CASSSTGEEQFF
.,TRBV5-4,TRBJ1-1,.,TGTGCCAGCAGCTTGCCCTGGGGGGGCCATGAAGCTTTCTTT,CASSLPWGGHEAFF
once,TRBV28,TRBJ2-3,TRBD2,TGTGCCAGCAGTTTAGGACTAGCGGGGGGAGTCACAGATACGCAGTATTTT,CASSLGLAGGVTDTQYF
.,TRBV13,TRBJ2-7,.,TGTGCCAGCAGCCTGCCCCGGGAGACCTACGAGCAGTACTTC,CASSLPRETYEQYF
.,TRBV27,TRBJ1-5,.,TGTGCCAGCAGTTTTGCGTATGGTAATCAGCCCCAGCATTTT,CASSFAYGNQPQHF
.,TRBV5-1,TRBJ2-1,.,TGCGCCAGCAGTAAAAATCCGGGAGTCCGACTAAACAATGAGCAGTTCTTC,CASSKNPGVRLNNEQFF
once,TRBV15,TRBJ2-3,TRBD1,TGTGCCACCAGCAGCAACCCGACAGGGGGCGGGCAAACAGATACGCAGTATTTT,CATSSNPTGGGQTDTQYF
.,TRBV5-6,TRBJ2-5,TRBD1,TGTGCCAGCAGCTTGACAGGGGACGAGACCCAGTACTTC,CASSLTGDETQYF
.,TRBV15,TRBJ1-2,.,TGTGCCACCAGCAGAGATCGGGGTAACTATGGCTACACCTTC,CATSRDRGNYGYTF
.,TRBV28,TRBJ2-1,TRBD2,TGTGCCAGCACCATAGCGGGAGGGCCTGTTATTGAGCAGTTCTTC,CASTIAGGPVIEQFF
.,TRBV6-5,TRBJ2-3,.,TGTGCCAGCAGCCCAGACCCGGGAGCGGATACGCAGTATTTT,CASSPDPGADTQYF
.,TRBV9,TRBJ2-2,TRBD1,TGTGCCAGCAGCGTAGATGAGGGACAGGGAGTCTTGGGGGAGCTGTTTTTT,CASSVDEGQGVLGELFF